The 27 T cell receptor beta chains presented below share a single source sample, sequenced in a study of blood T cell repertoires in COVID-19. The table came from immunoSEQ multiplex PCR; TCRdb's copy has only in-frame clones and leaves some out. The table shows some 210,000 clones, with 84% occurring only once. What was sequenced was peripheral blood. The receptors shown here come from a woman between 50 and 59 years old with active or convalescent COVID-19.

CDR3 sequence reads: CASRTSGHLSSGANVLTF. CDR3 coding DNA: TGTGCCAGCAGAACCTCGGGACACCTCTCCTCTGGGGCCAACGTCCTGACTTTC. The chain employs TRBV7-7 and TRBJ2-6; D perhaps matches TRBD1 (6 bases). Germline CDR1 and CDR2: SSHAT and FNYEAQ (reference sequence). Trimming took off 6 bases at V and 0 bases at J, with 18 bases between the two ends. The CDR3 extends over 18 amino acids.

This clone was detected only a few times. The chain has TRBV6-5 and TRBJ2-1; 7 positions agree with TRBD1. The CDR3 runs to 14 residues. Per germline, CDR1 MNHEY and CDR2 SVGAGI. The V gene end was trimmed by 6 bases and the J gene end by 8 bases; junction bases not matched to a gene: 10. The CDR3 coding sequence is TGTGCCAGCAGAGACGACAGGGTAGTACATGAGCAGTTCTTC. This codes for CASRDDRVVHEQFF.

The rearrangement links TRBV29-1 to TRBJ2-7, with TRBD2 matching over 8 bases. This CDR3 is 14 amino acids long. Looked up from germline, CDR1 is SQVTM and CDR2 is ANQGSEA. J was trimmed by 0 bases and V by 5 bases; bases with no gene match: 6. CDR3 in DNA: TGCAGCGTTAGGCTTAGCGGGAACTCCTACGAGCAGTACTTC. It specifies CSVRLSGNSYEQYF.

The rearrangement uses TRBV6-1 and TRBJ1-2; no definite D call. CDR1 MNHNS and CDR2 SASEGT come from the germline V gene. The CDR3 is 12 residues long. Trimming removed 2 bases from V and 5 bases from J, with 6 bases in between. CDR3 DNA sequence: TGTGCCAGCAGTGAACGAGAGTATGGCTACACCTTC. Its translation: CASSEREYGYTF.

The J gene is TRBJ2-6, the V gene TRBV5-1, with TRBD1 as a possible D gene (5 bases). V lost 0 bases, J lost 2 bases, and 15 bases lay in between. CDR1 is SGHRS and CDR2 is YFSETQ in the germline V gene. CDR3 length: 18 amino acids. Written as DNA, the CDR3 is TGCGCCAGCAGCTTGGAACTTCAGGGTATCACTGGGGCCAACGTCCTGACTTTC. This gives the protein CASSLELQGITGANVLTF.

This clone has only a few counts. This chain links TRBV14 with TRBJ1-1; 8 nucleotides agree with TRBD1. This CDR3 comprises 15 residues. Germline CDR1 is SGHDN and CDR2 is FVKESK. The ends lost 4 bases at V and 5 bases at J; junction bases unmatched: 9. CDR3 DNA sequence: TGTGCCAGCAGCCTTACTAACAGGGGGAGGACTGAAGCTTTCTTT. This translates into CASSLTNRGRTEAFF.

The chain carries TRBV15 and TRBJ1-4, with D possibly matching TRBD1 (5 bases). The CDR3 sequence is 13 residues long. Between the trimmed V and J ends, which lost 8 bases and 4 bases, there was a span of 11 bases. The germline CDR1 and CDR2 sequences are LNHNV and YYDKDF (reference sequence). In DNA, the CDR3 is TGTGCCACCGGTCGACAGCTTAATGAAAAACTGTTTTTT. Its protein is CATGRQLNEKLFF.

The V call is TRBV11-1, the J call TRBJ2-7; 7 bases are a match to TRBD2. Germline-derived CDR1 and CDR2 are SGHAT and FQDESV (reference sequence). V trimming: 1 base; J trimming: 2 bases; junction bases outside the gene matches: 5. This CDR3 comprises 15 residues. CDR3 in DNA: TGTGCCAGCAGCTTAGGGTCTAGCGGAACCTACGAGCAGTACTTC. Its protein product is CASSLGSSGTYEQYF. Using reference TRBV11-1 and TRBJ2-7 for the parts outside the CDR3, the full variable domain is EAEVAQSPRYKITEKSQAVAFWCDPISGHATLYWYRQILGQGPELLVQFQDESVVDDSQLPKDRFSAERLKGVDSTLKIQPAELGDSAMYLCASSLGSSGTYEQYFGPGTRLTVT.

This rearrangement joins TRBV3-1 (or the pseudogene TRBV3-2) to TRBJ2-1; 12 positions match TRBD2. The CDR3 loop spans 14 amino acids. CDR1 and CDR2 from the germline V gene are LGHDT and YNNKEL (reference sequence). V was pared by 8 bases and J by 9 bases, with 8 bases of the junction left unmatched. The CDR3 spells CASHSSGGAGEQFF. The CDR3 DNA reads TGTGCCAGCCATTCTAGCGGGGGGGCGGGTGAGCAGTTCTTC.

The genes are TRBV10-3 and TRBJ2-3; 9 nucleotides match TRBD2. This CDR3 spans 14 amino acids. Per germline, CDR1 ENHRY and CDR2 SYGVKD. The V gene end was trimmed by 2 bases and the J gene end by 5 bases; junction bases not matched to a gene: 2. The CDR3, as DNA: TGTGCCATCAGTGAGGGACTAGCGAGAGATACGCAGTATTTT. It yields the protein CAISEGLARDTQYF.

V usage is TRBV12-3 or TRBV12-4 and J usage is TRBJ2-2; D call uncertain. The CDR3 has 12 amino acids. Trimming shortened V by 6 bases and J by 6 bases, and 8 bases separated the two germline ends. Here the CDR3 reads CASRLAPGELFF. In DNA, the CDR3 is TGTGCCAGCAGATTGGCACCCGGGGAGCTGTTTTTT.

V usage is TRBV2 and J usage is TRBJ1-5; D is perhaps TRBD1 (5 bases). Between the trimmed V and J ends, which lost 4 bases and 7 bases, there was a span of 14 bases. CDR3 size: 14 residues. Per the germline V gene, CDR1 is SNHLY and CDR2 is FYNNEI. In DNA form, the CDR3 reads TGTGCCAGCAGTGCGGAACAGGTGGGGCAGCCCCAGCATTTT. Residues: CASSAEQVGQPQHF.

The CDR3 region is CASSIDLWGTQLFF. The CDR3 region has the DNA TGTGCCAGTAGTATAGATCTATGGGGGACTCAACTGTTTTTT. This chain joins TRBV19 and TRBJ1-4; perhaps TRBD1 as D (5 bases). This CDR3 comprises 14 residues. CDR1 is LNHDA, CDR2 SQIVND, per germline (reference sequence). V dropped 0 bases and J dropped 12 bases, with 14 bases sitting between them.

This chain joins TRBV4-1 and TRBJ1-2, with D unresolved. The CDR3 sequence is 14 residues long. The ends were cut back, 1 base at V and 4 bases at J, with 10 bases in the middle. The germline CDR1 and CDR2 sequences are MGHRA and YSYEKL. CDR3 sequence reads: CASSQGAAIYGYTF. The CDR3 nucleotides are TGCGCCAGCAGCCAAGGGGCCGCGATCTATGGCTACACCTTC.

The genes are TRBV4-1 and TRBJ1-1; perhaps TRBD1 as D (5 bases). Trimming pared 1 base from V and 3 bases from J, leaving 15 bases between. The CDR3 sequence is 16 residues long. Germline values: CDR1 MGHRA, CDR2 YSYEKL. CDR3 sequence reads: CASSQGTPFGHTEAFF. The CDR3 DNA is TGCGCCAGCAGCCAAGGGACACCCTTTGGGCACACTGAAGCTTTCTTT.

The gene calls are TRBV2 and TRBJ1-1, with D maybe TRBD1 (5 bases). This CDR3 has 15 residues. The germline V and J ends were trimmed by 6 bases and 4 bases, with 18 bases remaining between them. Germline V gives CDR1 SNHLY, CDR2 FYNNEI. The CDR3 region is CASSAAKGRSTEAFF. CDR3 bases: TGTGCCAGCAGCGCCGCCAAGGGGCGTAGCACTGAAGCTTTCTTT.

This clone was counted a single time. This chain joins TRBV4-1 and TRBJ2-2; 9 positions agree with TRBD1. V shed 3 bases and J 2 bases; nucleotides not matched to a gene: 10. Germline V CDR1 and CDR2: MGHRA, YSYEKL. CDR3 size: 18 residues. The CDR3 sequence: CASSQTRGGQGNTGELFF. In nucleotides, the CDR3 is TGCGCCAGCAGCCAGACCAGGGGGGGACAGGGCAACACCGGGGAGCTGTTTTTT.

V usage is TRBV6-5 and J usage is TRBJ1-2; TRBD1 aligns across 8 bases. The CDR3 is made up of 15 amino acids. J was trimmed by 7 bases and V by 2 bases; bases with no gene match: 9. The germline gives CDR1 MNHEY, CDR2 SVGAGI. In DNA, the CDR3 is TGTGCCAGCAGTTACGGTGTGGACAGGGTTGGTGGCTACACCTTC. It is translated as CASSYGVDRVGGYTF.

The chain recombines TRBV7-6 with TRBJ1-1; D remains unclear. This CDR3 comprises 13 residues. Trimming removed 2 bases at V and 2 bases at J, with 6 bases between. Germline V gene data show CDR1 as SGHVS and CDR2 as FNYEAQ. The CDR3 loop is CASSLTGNTEAFF. The CDR3 coding sequence is TGTGCCAGCAGCTTAACGGGAAACACTGAAGCTTTCTTT.

This clone showed up just a few times. J is TRBJ1-2 and V is TRBV18, with 9 bases fitting TRBD1. The ends lost 5 bases at V and 2 bases at J; junction bases unmatched: 6. The CDR3 is made up of 15 amino acids. Germline CDR1 reads KGHSH; CDR2 reads LQKENI. In DNA form, the CDR3 reads TGTGCCAGCTCAGGGAACGGACAGGGGAACTATGGCTACACCTTC. Encoded protein: CASSGNGQGNYGYTF.

This chain links TRBV21-1 with TRBJ2-3; the listed D gene, TRBD2, was not tested against the DNA. TRBV21-1 is a recognized pseudogene. The CDR3 is 12 residues long. The CDR3 here is CASSILENTQYF. For the CDR3, the DNA is TGTGCCAGCAGCATCTTAGAGAATACGCAGTATTTT.

V gene TRBV3-1 (or the pseudogene TRBV3-2) combines with J gene TRBJ1-6; possible D gene TRBD1, 6 bases. Germline assignment: CDR1 LGHDT and CDR2 YNNKEL (reference sequence). The CDR3 is 14 amino acids. Trimming pared 4 bases from V and 10 bases from J, leaving 14 bases between. The CDR3 sequence: CASSPREGGSPLHF. For the CDR3, the DNA is TGTGCCAGCAGCCCTAGGGAAGGGGGATCACCCCTCCACTTT.

The chain combines TRBV6-5 with TRBJ1-4; D is uncertain. The CDR3 sequence is 13 residues long. The germline gives CDR1 MNHEY, CDR2 SVGAGI. Deletions cut 5 bases from V and 6 bases from J, with 10 bases between. The CDR3 coding sequence is TGTGCCAGCAGTAAAATTGGCTATGAAAAACTGTTTTTT. Translated: CASSKIGYEKLFF.

The rearrangement joins TRBV7-9 to TRBJ1-5; 7 bases map to TRBD1. V shed 4 bases, J shed 7 bases, and the junction held 7 bases outside the gene matches. The CDR3 length is 14 residues. Germline V CDR1 and CDR2: SEHNR, FQNEAQ (reference sequence). The DNA of the CDR3 is TGTGCCAGCAGCTCAGGGGGTGACGGGCAGCCCCAGCATTTT. Protein product: CASSSGGDGQPQHF.

The chain's CDR3 is CASSLSGGTGNTIYF. The CDR3 region has the DNA TGCGCCAGCAGCTTGTCGGGAGGGACCGGAAACACCATATATTTT. V is TRBV5-1 and J is TRBJ1-3; weak D call: TRBD1 (5 bases). The CDR3 runs to 15 residues. Per germline, CDR1 SGHRS and CDR2 YFSETQ. Deletions cut 1 base from V and 4 bases from J, with 12 bases between.

This clone was recorded once. The V gene is TRBV5-1, the J gene TRBJ1-1, with 7 bases fitting TRBD1. This CDR3 region has 15 residues. Germline lookup yields CDR1 SGHRS and CDR2 YFSETQ. V lost 2 bases and J lost 5; bases outside the gene matches: 9. The CDR3 region is CASSLRTGVRTEAFF. DNA of the CDR3: TGCGCCAGCAGCTTACGCACAGGGGTGAGGACTGAAGCTTTCTTT.

The V and J genes are TRBV3-1 (or the pseudogene TRBV3-2) and TRBJ1-2; D gene uncertain. The CDR3 has 13 amino acids. Germline CDR1 LGHDT, CDR2 YNNKEL (reference sequence). Between the trimmed V and J ends, which lost 4 bases and 7 bases, there was a span of 13 bases. The CDR3 loop reads CASSLEGRGGYTF. The CDR3 DNA follows: TGTGCCAGCAGCCTCGAGGGAAGAGGTGGCTACACCTTC.